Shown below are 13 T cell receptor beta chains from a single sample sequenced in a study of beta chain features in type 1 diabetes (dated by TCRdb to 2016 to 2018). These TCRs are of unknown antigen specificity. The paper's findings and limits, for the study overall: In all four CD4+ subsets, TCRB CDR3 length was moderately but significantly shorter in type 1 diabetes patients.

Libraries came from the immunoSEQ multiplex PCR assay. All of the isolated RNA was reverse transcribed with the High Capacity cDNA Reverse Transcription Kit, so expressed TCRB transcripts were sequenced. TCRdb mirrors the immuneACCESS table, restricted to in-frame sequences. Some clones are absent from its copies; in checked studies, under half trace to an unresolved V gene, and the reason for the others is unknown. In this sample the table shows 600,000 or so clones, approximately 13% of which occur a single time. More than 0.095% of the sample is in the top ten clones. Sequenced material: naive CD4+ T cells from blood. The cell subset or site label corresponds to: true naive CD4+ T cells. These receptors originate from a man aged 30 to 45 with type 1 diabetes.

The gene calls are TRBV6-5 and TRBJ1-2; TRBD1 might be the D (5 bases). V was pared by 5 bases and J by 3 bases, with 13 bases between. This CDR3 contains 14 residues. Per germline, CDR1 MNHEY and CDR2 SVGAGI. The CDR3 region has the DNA TGTGCCAGCAGTCCTCAGGGATTTGACTATGGCTACACCTTC. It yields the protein CASSPQGFDYGYTF.

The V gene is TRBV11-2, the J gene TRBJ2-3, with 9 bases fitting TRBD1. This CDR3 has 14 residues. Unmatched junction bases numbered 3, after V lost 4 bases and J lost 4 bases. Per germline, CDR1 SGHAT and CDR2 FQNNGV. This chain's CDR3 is CASSWYRGPDTQYF. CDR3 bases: TGTGCCAGCAGCTGGTACAGGGGGCCAGATACGCAGTATTTT.

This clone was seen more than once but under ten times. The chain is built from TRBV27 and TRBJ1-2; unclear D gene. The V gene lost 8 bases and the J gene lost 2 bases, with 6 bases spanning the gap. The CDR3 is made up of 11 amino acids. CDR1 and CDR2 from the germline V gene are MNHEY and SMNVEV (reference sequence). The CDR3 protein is CASFNNYGYTF. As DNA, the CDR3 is TGTGCCAGCTTTAACAACTATGGCTACACCTTC.

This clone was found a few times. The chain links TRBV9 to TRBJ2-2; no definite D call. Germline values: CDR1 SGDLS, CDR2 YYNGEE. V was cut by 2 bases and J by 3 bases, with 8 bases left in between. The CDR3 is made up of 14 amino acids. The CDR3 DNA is TGTGCCAGCAGCGTTTACCAGGACACCGGGGAGCTGTTTTTT. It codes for CASSVYQDTGELFF.

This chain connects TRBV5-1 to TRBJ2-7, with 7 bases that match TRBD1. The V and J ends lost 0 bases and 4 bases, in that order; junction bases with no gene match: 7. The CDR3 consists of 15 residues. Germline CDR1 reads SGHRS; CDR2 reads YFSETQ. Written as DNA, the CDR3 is TGCGCCAGCAGCTTGGGGGACAGTTTGTCTTACGAGCAGTACTTC. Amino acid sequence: CASSLGDSLSYEQYF.

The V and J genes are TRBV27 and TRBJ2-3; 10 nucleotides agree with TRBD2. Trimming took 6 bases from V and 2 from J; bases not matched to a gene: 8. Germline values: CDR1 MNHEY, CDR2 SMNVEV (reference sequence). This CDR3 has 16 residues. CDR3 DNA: TGTGCCAGCAGAGATAGCGGGGGGCCCTTCACAGATACGCAGTATTTT. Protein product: CASRDSGGPFTDTQYF.

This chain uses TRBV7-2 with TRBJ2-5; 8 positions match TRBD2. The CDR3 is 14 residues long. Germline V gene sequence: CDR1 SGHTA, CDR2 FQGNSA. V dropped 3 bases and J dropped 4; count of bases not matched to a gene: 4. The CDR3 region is CASSFIAGRETQYF. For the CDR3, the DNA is TGTGCCAGCAGCTTCATAGCGGGGCGAGAGACCCAGTACTTC.

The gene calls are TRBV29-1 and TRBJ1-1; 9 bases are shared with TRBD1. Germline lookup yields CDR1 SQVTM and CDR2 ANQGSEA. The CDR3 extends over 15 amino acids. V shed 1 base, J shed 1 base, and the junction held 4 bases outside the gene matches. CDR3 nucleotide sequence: TGCAGCGTTGAAGCCGGGACAGGGAGGAACACTGAAGCTTTCTTT. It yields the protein CSVEAGTGRNTEAFF.

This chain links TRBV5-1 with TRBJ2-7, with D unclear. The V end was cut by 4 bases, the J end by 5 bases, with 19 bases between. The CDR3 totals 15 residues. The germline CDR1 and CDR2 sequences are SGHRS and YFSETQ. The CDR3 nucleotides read TGCGCCAGCAGCCCAGACCGGGTGTTCCAGGACGAGCAGTACTTC. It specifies CASSPDRVFQDEQYF.

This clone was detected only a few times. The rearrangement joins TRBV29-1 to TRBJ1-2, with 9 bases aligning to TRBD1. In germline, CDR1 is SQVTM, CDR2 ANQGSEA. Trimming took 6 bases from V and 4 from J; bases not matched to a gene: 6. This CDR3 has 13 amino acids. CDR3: CSVGTGQAYGYTF. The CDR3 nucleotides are TGCAGCGTAGGGACAGGGCAGGCCTATGGCTACACCTTC.

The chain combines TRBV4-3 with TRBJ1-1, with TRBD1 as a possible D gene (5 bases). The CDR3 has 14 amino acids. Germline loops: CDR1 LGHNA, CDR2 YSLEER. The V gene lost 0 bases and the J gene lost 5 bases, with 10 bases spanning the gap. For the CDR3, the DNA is TGCGCCAGCAGCCAAGAAATTAGGGGAACTGAAGCTTTCTTT. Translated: CASSQEIRGTEAFF.

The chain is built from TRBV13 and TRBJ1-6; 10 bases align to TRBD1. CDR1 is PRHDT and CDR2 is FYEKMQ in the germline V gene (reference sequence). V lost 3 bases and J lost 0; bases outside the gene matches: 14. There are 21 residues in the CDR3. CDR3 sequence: CASSFWDRGPTQSSYNSPLHF. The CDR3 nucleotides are TGTGCCAGCAGCTTTTGGGACAGGGGCCCAACGCAGAGCTCCTATAATTCACCCCTCCACTTT.

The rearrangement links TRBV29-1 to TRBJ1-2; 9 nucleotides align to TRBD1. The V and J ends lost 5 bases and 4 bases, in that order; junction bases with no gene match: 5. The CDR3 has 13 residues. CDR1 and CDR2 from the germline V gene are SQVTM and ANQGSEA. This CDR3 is CSVLGQGGYGYTF. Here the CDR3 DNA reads TGCAGCGTTTTGGGACAGGGAGGCTATGGCTACACCTTC. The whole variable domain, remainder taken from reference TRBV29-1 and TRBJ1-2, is SAVISQKPSRDICQRGTSLTIQCQVDSQVTMMFWYRQQPGQSLTLIATANQGSEATYESGFVIDKFPISRPNLTFSTLTVSNMSPEDSSIYLCSVLGQGGYGYTFGSGTRLTVV.